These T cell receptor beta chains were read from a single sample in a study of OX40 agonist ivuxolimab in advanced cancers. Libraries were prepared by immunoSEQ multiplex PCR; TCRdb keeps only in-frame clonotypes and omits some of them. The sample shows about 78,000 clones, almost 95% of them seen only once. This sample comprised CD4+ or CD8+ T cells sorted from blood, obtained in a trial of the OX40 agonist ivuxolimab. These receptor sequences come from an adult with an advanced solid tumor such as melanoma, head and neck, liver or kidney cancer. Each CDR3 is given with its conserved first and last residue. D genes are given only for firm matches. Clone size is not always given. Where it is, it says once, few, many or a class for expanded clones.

CASSRTGGNTGELFF TGTGCCAGCAGCCGGACGGGGGGGAACACCGGGGAGCTGTTTTTT TRBV7-2 once TRBD2 TRBJ2-2
CASSLAGGSTGELFF TGCGCCAGCAGCTTGGCCGGAGGGAGCACCGGGGAGCTGTTTTTT TRBV5-1 - - TRBJ2-2
CASSSSAGGINQPQHF TGTGCCAGCTCCTCTTCGGCAGGGGGGATTAATCAGCCCCAGCATTTT TRBV18 - TRBD1 TRBJ1-5
CASSPTQAGANVLTF TGTGCCAGCAGCCCTACACAGGCTGGGGCCAACGTCCTGACTTTC TRBV7-6 - - TRBJ2-6
CSVNRGTEAFF TGCAGCGTAAACAGGGGCACTGAAGCTTTCTTT TRBV29-1 - TRBD1 TRBJ1-1
CSVNQAGGPNEQFF TGCAGCGTTAATCAAGCGGGGGGGCCAAATGAGCAGTTCTTC TRBV29-1 - TRBD2 TRBJ2-1
CASSDGGGSSGKREQFF TGTGCCAGCAGTGATGGAGGCGGGTCTAGCGGAAAGAGGGAGCAGTTCTTC TRBV6-1 - TRBD2 TRBJ2-1
CASSQDPLVEAFF TGTGCCAGCAGCCAAGACCCTCTTGTGGAAGCTTTCTTT TRBV14 - - TRBJ1-1
CASSSQGGYNEQFF TGCGCCAGCAGTTCCCAGGGGGGTTACAATGAGCAGTTCTTC TRBV5-1 - - TRBJ2-1
CASSQDITRATEAFF TGTGCCAGCAGCCAAGATATAACCAGGGCGACTGAAGCTTTCTTT TRBV4-2 - - TRBJ1-1
CASSVDRGNTEAFF TGTGCCAGCAGCGTGGACAGGGGAAACACTGAAGCTTTCTTT TRBV6-1 - TRBD1 TRBJ1-1
CASSGDRLNTEAFF TGTGCCAGCAGTGGGGACAGGCTGAACACTGAAGCTTTCTTT TRBV2 - TRBD1 TRBJ1-1
CASNAGGLSSPLHF TGTGCCAGCAACGCCGGGGGGCTAAGTTCACCCCTCCACTTT TRBV6-5 - - TRBJ1-6
CASSEREGYNEQFF TGTGCCAGTAGTGAGCGGGAGGGATACAATGAGCAGTTCTTC TRBV19 - TRBD2 TRBJ2-1
CASSEGTALYEQYF TGTGCCAGCAGTGAAGGGACAGCTCTCTACGAGCAGTACTTC TRBV25-1 - TRBD1 TRBJ2-7
CASSSGSLPQHF TGTGCCAGCAGTTCCGGGAGCTTGCCCCAGCATTTT TRBV28 few - TRBJ1-5
CASSLRADIHEAFF TGTGCCAGCAGCCTCCGGGCGGACATTCATGAAGCTTTCTTT TRBV7-9 - - TRBJ1-1
CASSSPPGGLLREQYF TGTGCTAGCAGTTCCCCGCCCGGTGGCCTACTACGGGAGCAGTACTTC TRBV28 once - TRBJ2-7
CASSEAAQDGDQPQHF TGTGCCAGCAGTGAAGCGGCACAGGACGGTGATCAGCCCCAGCATTTT TRBV2 - - TRBJ1-5
CASSYPGTDTQYF TGTGCCAGCAGTTACCCTGGAACAGATACGCAGTATTTT TRBV6-5 - - TRBJ2-3
CASSLQGAGGGYTF TGTGCCAGCTCCCTGCAGGGGGCAGGAGGTGGCTACACCTTC TRBV19 - TRBD1 TRBJ1-2
CASRGGVGVHQPQHF TGTGCCAGCAGGGGCGGGGTGGGGGTGCATCAGCCCCAGCATTTT TRBV6-5 - - TRBJ1-5
CASSQGQVIYNEQFF TGTGCCAGCAGCCAAGGGCAGGTGATTTACAATGAGCAGTTCTTC TRBV14 - - TRBJ2-1
CSVAERRQETQYF TGCAGCGTTGCGGAGCGGAGGCAAGAGACCCAGTACTTC TRBV29-1 - - TRBJ2-5
CASTPTGVTGGYTF TGTGCCAGTACCCCGACAGGGGTTACTGGCGGCTACACCTTC TRBV19 - TRBD1 TRBJ1-2
CATSRDPGMGEQFF TGTGCCACCAGCAGAGATCCAGGGATGGGTGAGCAGTTCTTC TRBV15 - - TRBJ2-1
CASAYRGGEVQPQHF TGTGCCAGCGCCTACCGGGGGGGCGAGGTGCAGCCCCAGCATTTT TRBV6-6 - - TRBJ1-5
CASRSLERWQYF TGTGCCAGCAGATCGCTCGAGAGGTGGCAGTATTTT TRBV6-6 - - TRBJ2-3
CASRKGGEGRPQHF TGTGCCAGCAGGAAGGGCGGGGAAGGGCGGCCCCAGCATTTT TRBV6-1 - - TRBJ1-5
CASSFKFNTEAFF TGTGCCAGCAGCTTTAAGTTTAACACTGAAGCTTTCTTT TRBV7-9 - - TRBJ1-1
CASSYRPGTGGGAEAFF TGCGCCAGCAGCTACCGCCCCGGGACAGGGGGAGGTGCTGAGGCTTTCTTT TRBV5-1 - TRBD1 TRBJ1-1
CASSLSGQGGYTF TGTGCCAGCAGTTTATCGGGACAGGGTGGCTACACCTTC TRBV28 many TRBD1 TRBJ1-2
CASSLHSAGAYEQYF TGTGCCAGCAGCCTCCACTCAGCGGGAGCCTACGAGCAGTACTTC TRBV4-2 - TRBD2 TRBJ2-7
CASRNRVYEQYF TGTGCCAGCAGGAACAGGGTTTACGAGCAGTACTTC TRBV7-8 - - TRBJ2-7
CAWSRLAGAGQETQYF TGTGCCTGGAGTAGGCTAGCGGGAGCAGGGCAAGAGACCCAGTACTTC TRBV30 once TRBD2 TRBJ2-5
CASSQARRPGNTIYF TGTGCCAGCAGCCAAGCCCGCAGACCTGGAAACACCATATATTTT TRBV14 - - TRBJ1-3
CASSPAPTGELFF TGTGCCAGCAGCCCCGCCCCGACCGGGGAGCTGTTTTTT TRBV7-8 - - TRBJ2-2
CASSFTGGGDTQYF TGTGCCAGCAGCTTCACTGGCGGGGGGGATACGCAGTATTTT TRBV7-2 once TRBD2 TRBJ2-3
CASSSKGAQNEKLFF TGTGCCAGCAGTTCGAAGGGGGCCCAAAATGAAAAACTGTTTTTT TRBV6-5 once TRBD1 TRBJ1-4
CASTTHGRSPQETQYF TGTGCCAGCACCACACACGGGAGGTCCCCACAAGAGACCCAGTACTTC TRBV11-1 - TRBD2 TRBJ2-5
CASSLALGGTSYEQYF TGTGCCAGCAGCTTAGCGTTGGGAGGGACCTCCTACGAGCAGTACTTC TRBV7-9 - TRBD2 TRBJ2-7
CASSLSSRGYTF TGTGCCAGCAGCTTATCCTCGCGTGGCTACACCTTC TRBV7-2 - - TRBJ1-2
CASSFPGGDTGELFF TGTGCCAGCAGTTTTCCGGGGGGGGACACCGGGGAGCTGTTTTTT TRBV27 few TRBD2 TRBJ2-2
CASSRGQGGLQETQYF TGCGCCAGCAGCAGAGGACAGGGTGGTTTGCAAGAGACCCAGTACTTC TRBV5-1 - TRBD1 TRBJ2-5
CASSEYGTYYGYTF TGTGCCAGCAGTGAATATGGGACATATTATGGCTACACCTTC TRBV25-1 - - TRBJ1-2
CASSLLGQTADTQYF TGTGCCAGCAGCTTATTAGGACAGACGGCAGATACGCAGTATTTT TRBV7-2 - - TRBJ2-3
CAWSALAGAGGLWGYTF TGTGCCTGGAGTGCCCTGGCTGGGGCCGGCGGACTATGGGGCTACACCTTC TRBV30 once - TRBJ1-2